This paragraph covers one TCR beta chain sequence. Its antigen is unidentified. Naive CD8 cells comprised CD45RO-negative, CCR7-positively selected cells, excluding terminally differentiated effector memory CD45RA+ cells. The CDR3 consists of 15 residues. Between the trimmed V and J ends, which lost 1 base and 0 bases, there was a span of 9 bases. CDR1 is SEHNR and CDR2 is FQNEAQ in the germline V gene (reference sequence). Libraries were prepared by immunoSEQ multiplex PCR; TCRdb keeps only in-frame clonotypes and omits some of them. The sample shows 1.5 million to 2.5 million clones, just under 95% of them seen only once. The data derive from a study of shared clonotypes between healthy human individuals. Study-level points and caveats: Four donors shared about 4.8% of their naive CD4 clonotypes. Rarefaction curves obtained for sorted subsets showed sequencing incomplete despite large depth.

The V gene is TRBV7-9, the J gene TRBJ1-1, with D uncertain. The receptor was isolated from a man younger than 30 in good health. The sequenced sample was naive CD8+ T cells sorted from blood. CDR3 DNA sequence: TGTGCCAGCAGCTTAGTTTACGGGATGAACACTGAAGCTTTCTTT. The encoded protein is CASSLVYGMNTEAFF. Drawing the rest from reference TRBV7-9 and TRBJ1-1, the complete variable domain is DTGVSQNPRHKITKRGQNVTFRCDPISEHNRLYWYRQTLGQGPEFLTYFQNEAQLEKSRLLSDRFSAERPKGSFSTLEIQRTEQGDSAMYLCASSLVYGMNTEAFFGQGTRLTVV.